What follows are 3 T cell receptor beta chains derived from one specimen sequenced in a study of blood T cell repertoires in COVID-19. Generated by immunoSEQ multiplex PCR, the TCRdb table keeps only in-frame clones and is missing some. The table has 300,000 to 350,000 clones, roughly 90% seen once; the top ten hold roughly 2.9%. Sequences were obtained from peripheral blood. Receptors were obtained from a young woman with COVID-19, enrolled during active disease.

The chain joins TRBV5-4 to TRBJ2-1; 12 bases are shared with TRBD2. This CDR3 has 15 amino acids. Germline V CDR1 and CDR2: SGHNT, YYREEE (reference sequence). V trimming: 4 bases; J trimming: 5 bases; junction bases outside the gene matches: 4. The DNA for the CDR3 is TGTGCCAGCAGCCCAGGACTAGCGGGAAACAATGAGCAGTTCTTC. Translated, it gives CASSPGLAGNNEQFF.

V is TRBV7-3 and J is TRBJ2-1; TRBD2 agrees at 8 bases. J lost 5 bases, V lost 5 bases, and 8 bases had no gene match. Germline-derived CDR1 and CDR2 are SGHTA and FQGTGA. The CDR3 runs 15 residues. The chain's CDR3 is CASSPGTSGNNEQFF. CDR3 bases: TGTGCCAGCAGCCCCGGCACTAGCGGAAACAATGAGCAGTTCTTC.

The rearrangement joins TRBV5-5 to TRBJ1-5; 8 bases line up with TRBD1. The CDR3 is 17 amino acids. The germline gives CDR1 SGHKS, CDR2 YYEKEE (reference sequence). V lost 4 bases and J lost 1; bases outside the gene matches: 10. Written as DNA, the CDR3 is TGTGCCAGCAGCCCGGATTGGACAGGGTTGAGCAATCAGCCCCAGCATTTT. The encoded protein is CASSPDWTGLSNQPQHF.